One T cell receptor (beta chain) is described in this entry. Its antigen is not known. Sequence at one end of the junction differs from germline and may be a read error. It was with unique molecular identifiers that the TCRbeta library was prepared. In TCRdb, the PCR reads were re-called with MiXCR into one record per CDR3 protein. There are about 100,000 distinct CDR3 sequences in the sample; around 7.8% occur only once, and about a sixth lies in the top ten. This record belongs to a study of T-cell reconstitution after alpha-beta-depleted transplantation in children. The CDR3 length is 15 residues. Germline V lookup: CDR1 SGHDN, CDR2 FVKESK. General study findings and limits: Newly made T cells mostly supplied T-cell counts and diversity one year after transplant. Alpha-beta T cells present about two months after transplant were reported to originate from several hundred expanded graft clones. In some patients, recipient T cells and intrathymic progenitors surviving conditioning explained high day-60 diversity.

The chain recombines TRBV14 with TRBJ2-7; D might be TRBD1 (6 bases). The starting material was PBMCs, obtained before TCRalphabeta/CD19-depleted stem cell transplant. The TCR originated in a boy aged 2 to 10 with acute lymphoblastic leukemia, due to receive a stem cell transplant. The CDR3, as DNA: TGTACCAGCAGCACCGGGACACTCTTTCCCTACGAGCAGTACTTC. It is translated as CTSSTGTLFPYEQYF. The whole variable domain, filled in from reference TRBV14 and TRBJ2-7, reads EAGVTQFPSHSVIEKGQTVTLRCDPISGHDNLYWYRRVMGKEIKFLLHFVKESKQDESGMPNNRFLAERTGGTYSTLKVQPAELEDSGVYFCTSSTGTLFPYEQYFGPGTRLTVT.